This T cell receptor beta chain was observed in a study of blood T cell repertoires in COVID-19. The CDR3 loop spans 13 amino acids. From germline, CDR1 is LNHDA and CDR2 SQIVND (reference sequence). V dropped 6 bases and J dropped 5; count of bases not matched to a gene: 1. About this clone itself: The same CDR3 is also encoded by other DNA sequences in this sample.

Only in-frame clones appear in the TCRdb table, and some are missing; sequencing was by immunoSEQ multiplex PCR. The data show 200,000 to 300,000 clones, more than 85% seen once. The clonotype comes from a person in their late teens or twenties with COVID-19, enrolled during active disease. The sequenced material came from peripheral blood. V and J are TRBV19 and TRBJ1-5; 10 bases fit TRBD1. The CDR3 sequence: CASRGTGDQPQHF. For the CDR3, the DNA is TGTGCCAGTAGAGGGACAGGGGATCAGCCCCAGCATTTT.